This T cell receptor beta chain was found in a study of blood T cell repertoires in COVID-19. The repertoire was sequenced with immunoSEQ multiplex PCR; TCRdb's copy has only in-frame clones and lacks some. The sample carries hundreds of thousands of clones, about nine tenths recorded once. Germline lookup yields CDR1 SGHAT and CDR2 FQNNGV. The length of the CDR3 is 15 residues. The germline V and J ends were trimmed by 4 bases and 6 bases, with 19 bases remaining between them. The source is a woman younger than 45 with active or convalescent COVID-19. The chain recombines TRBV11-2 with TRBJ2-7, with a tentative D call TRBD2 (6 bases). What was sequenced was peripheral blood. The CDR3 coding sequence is TGTGCCAGCAGCTCGATCTCCGGGACTGTCTTCGAGCAGTACTTC. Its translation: CASSSISGTVFEQYF. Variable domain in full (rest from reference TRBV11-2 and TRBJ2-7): EAGVAQSPRYKIIEKRQSVAFWCNPISGHATLYWYQQILGQGPKLLIQFQNNGVVDDSQLPKDRFSAERLKGVDSTLKIQPAKLEDSAVYLCASSSISGTVFEQYFGPGTRLTVT.